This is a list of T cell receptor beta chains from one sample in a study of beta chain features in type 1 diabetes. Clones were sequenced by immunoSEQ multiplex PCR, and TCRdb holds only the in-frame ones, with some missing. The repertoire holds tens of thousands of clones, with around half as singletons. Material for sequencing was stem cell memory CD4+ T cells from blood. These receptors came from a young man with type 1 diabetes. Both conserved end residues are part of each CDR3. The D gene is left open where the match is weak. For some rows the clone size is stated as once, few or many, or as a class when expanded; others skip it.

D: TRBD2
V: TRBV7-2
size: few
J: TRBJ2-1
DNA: TGTGCCAGCAGCTTACAGACTAGCCGGGACAATGAGCAGTTCTTC
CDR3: CASSLQTSRDNEQFF

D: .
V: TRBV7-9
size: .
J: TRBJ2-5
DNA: TGTGCCAGCAGCCTTGGACAGAACCAAGAGACCCAGTACTTC
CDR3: CASSLGQNQETQYF

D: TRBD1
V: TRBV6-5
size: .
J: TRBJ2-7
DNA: TGTGCCAGCAGTTACTGGGGACAGGGCAACAACTACGAGCAGTACTTC
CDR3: CASSYWGQGNNYEQYF

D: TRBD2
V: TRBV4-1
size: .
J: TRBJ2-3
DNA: TGCGCCAGCCGAGGGACTAGCGGGATCACAGATACGCAGTATTTT
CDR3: CASRGTSGITDTQYF

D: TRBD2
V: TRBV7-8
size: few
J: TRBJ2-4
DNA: TGTGCCAGCAGCAGCGGGAGGAACATTCAGTACTTC
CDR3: CASSSGRNIQYF

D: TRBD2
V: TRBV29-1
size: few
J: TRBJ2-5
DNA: TGCAGCGTTCCCTCTAGCGGGGGGGCCCAAGAGACCCAGTACTTC
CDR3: CSVPSSGGAQETQYF

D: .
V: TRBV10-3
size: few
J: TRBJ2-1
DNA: TGTGCCATCAGTGAGTTCGCGCGGGAAGATGAGCAGTTCTTC
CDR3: CAISEFAREDEQFF

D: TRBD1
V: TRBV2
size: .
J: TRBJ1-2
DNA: TGTGCCAGCAGCAGGGACAGGGATTATGGCTACACCTTC
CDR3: CASSRDRDYGYTF

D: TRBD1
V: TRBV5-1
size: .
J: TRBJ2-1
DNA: TGCGCCAGCAGCTTCGTGGCAGGGGGCAGGAATGAGCAGTTCTTC
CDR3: CASSFVAGGRNEQFF

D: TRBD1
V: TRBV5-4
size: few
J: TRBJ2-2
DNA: TGTGCCAGCAGGTTGGACAGGGGGACCGGGGAGCTGTTTTTT
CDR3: CASRLDRGTGELFF

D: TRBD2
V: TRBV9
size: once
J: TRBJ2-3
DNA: TGTGCCAGCAGCGAGGGACTAGCGGGGGCTAGCACAGATACGCAGTATTTT
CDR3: CASSEGLAGASTDTQYF

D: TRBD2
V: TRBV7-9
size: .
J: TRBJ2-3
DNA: TGTGCCAGCAGCCCGCGCGCTCTAGCGGGACCAGATACGCAGTATTTT
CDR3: CASSPRALAGPDTQYF

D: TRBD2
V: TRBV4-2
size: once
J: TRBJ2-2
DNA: TGTGCCAGCGCGCAGGGTAGCGGGAGCCTCTGGGTCGGGGAGCTGTTTTTT
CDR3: CASAQGSGSLWVGELFF

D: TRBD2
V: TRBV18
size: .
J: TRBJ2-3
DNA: TGTGCCAGCTCACCAAGGGCGGGAGGGGAACGGACGCAGTATTTT
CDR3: CASSPRAGGERTQYF

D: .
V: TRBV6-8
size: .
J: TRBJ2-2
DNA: TGTGCCAGCAGTTACGGGCAGGGGGGCACCGGGGAGCTGTTTTTT
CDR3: CASSYGQGGTGELFF

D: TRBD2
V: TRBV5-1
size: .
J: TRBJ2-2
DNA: TGCGCCAGCAGCTCCTCTCCGACTAGCTTGAACACCGGGGAGCTGTTTTTT
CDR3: CASSSSPTSLNTGELFF

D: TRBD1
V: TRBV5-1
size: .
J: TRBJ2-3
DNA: TGCGCCAGCAGCTTGGCCGAGGGACAGGGCGGTGATACGCAGTATTTT
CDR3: CASSLAEGQGGDTQYF

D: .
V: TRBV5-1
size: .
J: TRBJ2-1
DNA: TGCGCCAGCAGCTTTACAGGACAGCCCTTGGATGAGCAGTTCTTC
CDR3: CASSFTGQPLDEQFF

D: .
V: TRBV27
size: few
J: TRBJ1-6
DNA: TGTGCCAGCAGCGAGGGCGATAATTCACCCCTCCACTTT
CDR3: CASSEGDNSPLHF

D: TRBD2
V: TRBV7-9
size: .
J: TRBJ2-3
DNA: TGTGCCAGCAGCTTATCTGGGACTAGCGGCACAGATACGCAGTATTTT
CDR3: CASSLSGTSGTDTQYF

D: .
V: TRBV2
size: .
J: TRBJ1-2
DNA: TGTGCCAGCAGGGTGGACAGCCGCTATGGCTACACCTTC
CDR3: CASRVDSRYGYTF

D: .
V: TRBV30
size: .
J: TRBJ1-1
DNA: TGTGCCTGGATAAGGGACACTCTGAACACTGAAGCTTTCTTT
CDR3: CAWIRDTLNTEAFF

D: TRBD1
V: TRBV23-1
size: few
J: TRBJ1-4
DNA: TGCGCCAGCAGTCAACCCTTCGAACGGACAGGGATTAATGAAAAACTGTTTTTT
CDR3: CASSQPFERTGINEKLFF

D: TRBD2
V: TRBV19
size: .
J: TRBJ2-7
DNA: TGTGCCAGTAGTATTGGGCTAGCGGGTTACGAGCAGTACTTC
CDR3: CASSIGLAGYEQYF

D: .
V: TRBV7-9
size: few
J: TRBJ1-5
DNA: TGTGCCAGCAGCCTGGGACAAAACAATCAGCCCCAGCATTTT
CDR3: CASSLGQNNQPQHF

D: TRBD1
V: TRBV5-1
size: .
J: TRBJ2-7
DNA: TGCGCCAGCAGCACTACAGGGGGCCGGGGATCCTACGAGCAGTACTTC
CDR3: CASSTTGGRGSYEQYF

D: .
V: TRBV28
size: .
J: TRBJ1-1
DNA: TGTGCCAGCAGTCTATCAGGGCCCATGAACACTGAAGCTTTCTTT
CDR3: CASSLSGPMNTEAFF

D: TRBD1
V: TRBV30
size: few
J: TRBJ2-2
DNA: TGTGCCTGCACAACAGGGGGCCGAGGCGCCGGGGAGCTGTTTTTT
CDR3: CACTTGGRGAGELFF

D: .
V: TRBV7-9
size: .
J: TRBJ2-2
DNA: TGTGCCAGCAGCTCCCCCACAGGGTCCACCGGGGAGCTGTTTTTT
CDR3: CASSSPTGSTGELFF

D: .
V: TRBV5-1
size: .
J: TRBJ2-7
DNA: TGCGCCAGCAGCTTGGCCGGCTCTAGCAGCGAGCAGTACTTC
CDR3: CASSLAGSSSEQYF

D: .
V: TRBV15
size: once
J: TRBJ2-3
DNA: TGTGCCACCAGCACCTCGGGAACCCCCCTGGGCACAGATACGCAGTATTTT
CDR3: CATSTSGTPLGTDTQYF

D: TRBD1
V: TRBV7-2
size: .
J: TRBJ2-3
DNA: TGTGCCAGCAGCTTGGACAGGGGTGGAGATACGCAGTATTTT
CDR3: CASSLDRGGDTQYF

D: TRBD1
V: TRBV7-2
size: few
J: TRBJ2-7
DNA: TGTGCCAGCACCCTCAGACAGGGGGGCTCCTACGAGCAGTACTTC
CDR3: CASTLRQGGSYEQYF

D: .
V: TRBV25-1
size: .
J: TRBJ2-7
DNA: TGTGCCAGCAGTGAATACCAGGCCCTTTGGGACGAGCAGTACTTC
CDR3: CASSEYQALWDEQYF

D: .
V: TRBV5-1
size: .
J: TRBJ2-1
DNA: TGCGCCAGCAGCTTGGATGGCAGCTCCTACAATGAGCAGTTCTTC
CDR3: CASSLDGSSYNEQFF

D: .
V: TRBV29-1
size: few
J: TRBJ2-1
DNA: TGCAGCGTTGGGTTCCGGTACAATGAGCAGTTCTTC
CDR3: CSVGFRYNEQFF

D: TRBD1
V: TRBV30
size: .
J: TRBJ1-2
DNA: TGTGCCGGACGACAGGGGGCGGCCTATGGCTACACCTTC
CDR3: CAGRQGAAYGYTF

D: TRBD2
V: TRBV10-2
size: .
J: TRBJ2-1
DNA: TGCGCCAGCACCGCTCTAAGGGAGACTAGCGTCAATGAGCAGTTCTTC
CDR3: CASTALRETSVNEQFF

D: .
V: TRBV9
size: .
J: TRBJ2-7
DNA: TGTGCCAGCAGCGTATTTTCGGACTCGAGCTACGAGCAGTACTTC
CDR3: CASSVFSDSSYEQYF

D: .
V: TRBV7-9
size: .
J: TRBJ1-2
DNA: TGTGCCAGCAGCTTGAGCGGCAATAACTATGGCTACACCTTC
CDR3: CASSLSGNNYGYTF

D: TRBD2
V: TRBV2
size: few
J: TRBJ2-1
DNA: TGTGCCAGCAGTGAAGTTGGACTAGTCGGCGATGAGCAGTTCTTC
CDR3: CASSEVGLVGDEQFF

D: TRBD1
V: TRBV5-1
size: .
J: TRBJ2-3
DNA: TGCGCCAGCAGCACCAGACAGGGCGCAGATACGCAGTATTTT
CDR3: CASSTRQGADTQYF

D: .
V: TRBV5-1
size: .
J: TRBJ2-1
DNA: TGCGCCAGCAGCTTGGGCTCGCTAGCGAAATACAATGAGCAGTTCTTC
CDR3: CASSLGSLAKYNEQFF